These 25 T cell receptor beta chains were all obtained from the same sample, sequenced in a study of radiation and T cells in renal cell carcinoma (dated by TCRdb to about 2020). The library was prepared using the immunoSEQ multiplex PCR assay. TCRdb stores this immuneACCESS table with in-frame sequences only. Part of the clones is absent; in the studies checked, under half of the shortfall reflects unresolved V genes, and no reason is known for the rest. The sample table lists approximately 140,000 clones, 75% to 90% of them with a count of one. Clones ranked in the top ten supply roughly a quarter of the sample. The time point tag for this specimen amounts to: baseline pretreatment blood. This specimen's treatment or condition label, per the study, means: 15 Gy SBRT to primary tumor, nephrectomy 4 weeks later. Material: blood, obtained from a patient whose treatment included radiotherapy and nephrectomy. The source is a woman aged 45-65 years with renal cell carcinoma.

The chain employs TRBV30 and TRBJ1-1; D call uncertain. Germline V lookup: CDR1 GTSNPN, CDR2 SVGIG (reference sequence). The V and J ends lost 0 bases and 0 bases respectively, with 2 bases between them. The CDR3 extends over 12 amino acids. The CDR3 DNA reads as TGTGCCTGGAGTGTAGTGAACACTGAAGCTTTCTTT. Its protein product is CAWSVVNTEAFF.

The rearrangement joins TRBV15 to TRBJ2-6; TRBD1 might be the D (5 bases). The CDR3 length is 16 residues. The V end was cut by 5 bases, the J end by 0 bases, with 11 bases between. Germline V lookup: CDR1 LNHNV, CDR2 YYDKDF (reference sequence). CDR3 sequence: CATSPDRTSGANVLTF. CDR3 sequence (DNA): TGTGCCACCAGCCCCGACAGAACCTCTGGGGCCAACGTCCTGACTTTC.

The J gene is TRBJ2-7, the V gene TRBV7-9; TRBD2 matches at 9 bases. V gave up 9 bases and J gave up 4 bases; unmatched junction bases: 10. Germline V gene data show CDR1 as SEHNR and CDR2 as FQNEAQ (reference sequence). CDR3 length: 14 residues. This CDR3 reads CASDSTSGNYEQYF. The CDR3 DNA reads TGTGCCAGTGACTCGACTAGCGGTAATTACGAGCAGTACTTC.

The chain has TRBV5-8 and TRBJ2-5, with 7 bases lining up with TRBD1. Per germline, CDR1 SGHTS and CDR2 YDEGEE. After removal of 4 bases from V and 2 bases from J, the junction contained 5 bases not matched to a gene. The CDR3 runs to 14 residues. For the CDR3, the DNA is TGTGCCAGCAGCCGAGGGGGCTCACAAGAGACCCAGTACTTC. As protein: CASSRGGSQETQYF. Complete variable domain (other parts from reference TRBV5-8 and TRBJ2-5): EAGVTQSPTHLIKTRGQQATLRCSPISGHTSVYWYQQALGLGLQFLLWYDEGEERNRGNFPPRFSGRQFPNYSSELNVNALELEDSALYLCASSRGGSQETQYFGPGTRLLVL.

J is TRBJ2-5 and V is TRBV9, with a tentative D call TRBD1 (6 bases). This CDR3 spans 15 amino acids. The V gene lost 3 bases and the J gene lost 5 bases, with 17 bases spanning the gap. The germline V gene has CDR1 SGDLS and CDR2 YYNGEE. The CDR3 DNA follows: TGTGCCAGCAGCGCCCAAGGACAGAGGGAGGAGACCCAGTACTTC. Its translation: CASSAQGQREETQYF.

The J gene is TRBJ2-6, the V gene TRBV6-4; D is uncertain. Looked up from germline, CDR1 is MRHNA and CDR2 is SNTAGT. The V end was cut by 6 bases, the J end by 1 base, with 4 bases between. The CDR3 consists of 13 residues. CDR3 loop: CASRASGANVLTF. As DNA, the CDR3 is TGTGCCAGCAGGGCATCTGGGGCCAACGTCCTGACTTTC.

This clone turned up a few times. This chain links TRBV5-4 with TRBJ1-2; 9 bases line up with TRBD1. Germline assignment: CDR1 SGHNT and CDR2 YYREEE (reference sequence). The CDR3 covers 15 residues. J gave up 8 bases and V 4 bases, and 12 bases lay outside the gene matches. CDR3 DNA sequence: TGTGCCAGCAGCCGAGAACAGGGGGCAGTCCACGGCTACACCTTC. It codes for CASSREQGAVHGYTF.

This clone was found once. This sequence joins TRBV11-3 and TRBJ2-7; tentative D call: TRBD1 (6 bases). CDR3 length equals 13 residues. With 1 base removed from V and 7 bases from J, the gap between germline ends came to 11 bases. Germline lookup yields CDR1 SGHNT and CDR2 YENEEA. CDR3 DNA: TGTGCCAGCAGCTTAGGGACCGGGACAGAGCAGTACTTC. This translates into CASSLGTGTEQYF. Using reference TRBV11-3 and TRBJ2-7 for the parts outside the CDR3, the full variable domain is EAGVVQSPRYKIIEKKQPVAFWCNPISGHNTLYWYLQNLGQGPELLIRYENEEAVDDSQLPKDRFSAERLKGVDSTLKIQPAELGDSAVYLCASSLGTGTEQYFGPGTRLTVT.

V is TRBV7-2 and J is TRBJ1-2; TRBD1 agrees at 7 bases. V shed 4 bases, J shed 8 bases, and the junction held 13 bases outside the gene matches. Germline V gene sequence: CDR1 SGHTA, CDR2 FQGNSA. This CDR3 is built from 15 residues. The CDR3 protein is CASSSRADRKEGYTF. In DNA form, the CDR3 reads TGTGCCAGCAGCTCACGGGCGGACAGGAAAGAAGGCTACACCTTC.

The chain couples TRBV27 to TRBJ2-4; D uncertain. The V gene lost 5 bases and the J gene lost 5 bases, with 13 bases spanning the gap. The germline CDR1 and CDR2 sequences are MNHEY and SMNVEV (reference sequence). This CDR3 has 14 amino acids. Written as DNA, the CDR3 is TGTGCCAGCAGTCCCACCAGGACGCAAAACATTCAGTACTTC. It yields the protein CASSPTRTQNIQYF.

The V and J genes are TRBV5-1 and TRBJ1-2; 10 bases line up with TRBD1. With V trimmed by 2 bases and J by 4 bases, 5 bases remained unmatched. The CDR3 has 15 residues. Germline CDR1 and CDR2: SGHRS and YFSETQ. The CDR3: CASSFGTGAGYGYTF. The CDR3 bases are TGCGCCAGCAGCTTTGGGACAGGGGCAGGCTATGGCTACACCTTC.

This clone was seen only once. This chain connects TRBV28 to TRBJ2-7; 10 bases match TRBD2. The CDR3 runs 14 residues. CDR1 and CDR2 (germline): MDHEN, SYDVKM. The trim removed 11 bases at V and 0 bases at J, leaving 7 bases unmatched. In DNA form, the CDR3 reads TGTGCCGTAGTAACTAGCGGGGCCTCCTACGAGCAGTACTTC. It codes for CAVVTSGASYEQYF.

The CDR3 loop is CASSEGSGANVLTF. The CDR3 nucleotides are TGTGCCAGCAGTGAGGGTTCTGGGGCCAACGTCCTGACTTTC. V is TRBV6-4 and J is TRBJ2-6; D is undetermined. The germline gives CDR1 MRHNA, CDR2 SNTAGT. CDR3 length equals 14 residues. The germline V and J ends were trimmed by 3 bases and 1 base, with 4 bases remaining between them.

The chain uses TRBV10-3 and TRBJ1-1; a possible D gene is TRBD1 (5 bases). Germline lookup yields CDR1 ENHRY and CDR2 SYGVKD. The germline V and J ends were trimmed by 0 bases and 4 bases, with 12 bases remaining between them. CDR3 size: 15 residues. For the CDR3, the DNA is TGTGCCATCAGTGAGTCAAGCCGGGGGAGCACTGAAGCTTTCTTT. It yields the protein CAISESSRGSTEAFF.

The CDR3 region is CASSFTQGASEQYF. The CDR3 DNA reads as TGCGCCAGCAGCTTTACTCAGGGGGCCAGCGAGCAGTACTTC. The V gene is TRBV5-1, the J gene TRBJ2-7, with 8 bases matching TRBD1. The length of the CDR3 is 14 residues. Germline trimming cut 2 bases from V and 6 bases from J; bases unmatched to any gene: 7. The germline V gene has CDR1 SGHRS and CDR2 YFSETQ. The variable domain in full, completed from reference TRBV5-1 and TRBJ2-7, reads KAGVTQTPRYLIKTRGQQVTLSCSPISGHRSVSWYQQTPGQGLQFLFEYFSETQRNKGNFPGRFSGRQFSNSRSEMNVSTLELGDSALYLCASSFTQGASEQYFGPGTRLTVT.

V usage is TRBV7-8 and J usage is TRBJ1-2; perhaps TRBD1 as D (5 bases). Germline V gene data show CDR1 as SGHVS and CDR2 as FQNEAQ. This CDR3 is 17 amino acids long. V was pared by 5 bases and J by 3 bases, with 22 bases between. CDR3 nucleotide sequence: TGTGCCAGCAGCCTACCCGGGACGGATCGCCTCGACTATGGCTACACCTTC. It translates to CASSLPGTDRLDYGYTF.

The chain recombines TRBV6-4 with TRBJ2-7; the D is unclear. Germline V gene sequence: CDR1 MRHNA, CDR2 SNTAGT. The CDR3 is 14 residues long. V gave up 6 bases and J gave up 3 bases, with 15 bases separating them. CDR3 coding DNA: TGTGCCAGCAGCCGTCACTATCTTAGCTACGAGCAGTACTTC. Its translation is CASSRHYLSYEQYF.

In this sample, this clone turned up a few times. The chain uses TRBV19 and TRBJ1-2, with 9 bases matching TRBD1. From germline, CDR1 is LNHDA and CDR2 SQIVND (reference sequence). The CDR3 is 14 amino acids. V lost 5 bases and J lost 6; bases outside the gene matches: 7. CDR3 sequence (DNA): TGTGCCAGTAGTTCCCGGACAGGGGTTCATGGCTACACCTTC. Amino acid sequence: CASSSRTGVHGYTF. The full variable domain, its missing parts supplied by reference TRBV19 and TRBJ1-2, is DGGITQSPKYLFRKEGQNVTLSCEQNLNHDAMYWYRQDPGQGLRLIYYSQIVNDFQKGDIAEGYSVSREKKESFPLTVTSAQKNPTAFYLCASSSRTGVHGYTFGSGTRLTVV.

The chain carries TRBV2 and TRBJ2-2; D remains unclear. The CDR3 extends over 14 amino acids. Trimming took off 1 base at V and 5 bases at J, with 8 bases between the two ends. CDR1 and CDR2 from the germline V gene are SNHLY and FYNNEI. The CDR3 sequence: CASSEERTTGELFF. The CDR3 nucleotides read TGTGCCAGCAGTGAAGAGAGAACTACCGGGGAGCTGTTTTTT.

The chain employs TRBV20-1 and TRBJ1-1, with unresolved D. The CDR3 is made up of 11 amino acids. Trimming took 5 bases from V and 8 from J, leaving 12 bases between them. Germline CDR1 reads DFQATT; CDR2 reads SNEGSKA (reference sequence). The CDR3 sequence: CSASKPEEAFF. CDR3 nucleotide sequence: TGCAGTGCTTCCAAACCGGAGGAAGCTTTCTTT.

This clone was recorded at least ten times. In nucleotides, the CDR3 is TGTGCCAGCAGCTCCGGGCCGCATGGCTACACCTTC. Translating it yields CASSSGPHGYTF. The genes are TRBV9 and TRBJ1-2; D is undetermined. Looked up from germline, CDR1 is SGDLS and CDR2 is YYNGEE. The CDR3 is 12 residues long. V lost 4 bases to trimming and J lost 6 bases, with 10 bases between them.

CDR3 DNA: TGTGCCAGCAGCCTGACAGGGGAGGACACTGAAGCTTTCTTT. The encoded protein is CASSLTGEDTEAFF. The V call is TRBV7-8, the J call TRBJ1-1; TRBD1 matches at 8 bases. Germline lookup yields CDR1 SGHVS and CDR2 FQNEAQ. The CDR3 contains 14 residues. V shed 5 bases and J 3 bases; nucleotides not matched to a gene: 5. Based on the CDR3 plus reference TRBV7-8 and TRBJ1-1, the full variable domain is GAGVSQSPRYKVAKRGQDVALRCDPISGHVSLFWYQQALGQGPEFLTYFQNEAQLDKSGLPSDRFFAERPEGSVSTLKIQRTQQEDSAVYLCASSLTGEDTEAFFGQGTRLTVV.

The V and J genes are TRBV5-1 and TRBJ1-2; the D gene is possibly TRBD1 (5 bases). Trimming took 4 bases from V and 2 from J, leaving 12 bases between them. The CDR3 runs to 14 residues. From germline, CDR1 is SGHRS and CDR2 YFSETQ. In nucleotides, the CDR3 is TGCGCCAGCAGCCCTGGGACCCTGAACTATGGCTACACCTTC. It encodes CASSPGTLNYGYTF.

The table lists this clone with a count of one. V is TRBV5-8 and J is TRBJ1-2, with unresolved D. V was shortened by 4 bases and J by 4 bases, with 11 bases between the two germline ends. Germline CDR1 and CDR2: SGHTS and YDEGEE. The CDR3 is 13 residues long. CDR3 loop: CASSPGLTYGYTF. In nucleotides, the CDR3 is TGTGCCAGCAGCCCTGGACTGACCTATGGCTACACCTTC.

The chain recombines TRBV19 with TRBJ2-3; no reliable D call. CDR1 is LNHDA and CDR2 is SQIVND in the germline V gene (reference sequence). V was shortened by 5 bases and J by 2 bases, with 8 bases between the two germline ends. This CDR3 is 13 amino acids long. CDR3 in amino acids: CASSVGPTDTQYF. The CDR3 coding sequence is TGTGCCAGTAGTGTAGGGCCCACAGATACGCAGTATTTT.